This T cell receptor beta chain was found in a study of shared clonotypes between healthy human individuals. The germline gives CDR1 SGHNT, CDR2 YYREEE (reference sequence). There are 16 residues in the CDR3. Deletions cut 0 bases from V and 0 bases from J, with 10 bases between. Some clones are missing from TCRdb's copy, which holds only in-frame ones; the method was immunoSEQ multiplex PCR. The sample has about 770,000 clones, over 55% seen once; the top ten hold about 1.8%. Whole-study findings and limits: Read depth was anticipated to influence clonotype sharing among donors.

This clone was counted once. Its antigen remains unidentified. Sequenced input: memory CD4+ T cells sorted from blood. Subset reported: CD45RA-negative fraction. The sequence was collected from a woman younger than 45 in good health. This chain connects TRBV5-4 to TRBJ2-1; D remains unclear. The CDR3 protein is CASSLVKVSSYNEQFF. For the CDR3, the DNA is TGTGCCAGCAGCTTGGTCAAGGTGAGCTCCTACAATGAGCAGTTCTTC.